Listed below are T cell receptor beta chains from one sample, sequenced in a study of OX40 agonist ivuxolimab in advanced cancers. TCRdb keeps only in-frame clones here, not all; method: immunoSEQ multiplex PCR. The sample yields roughly 50,000 clones, roughly nine tenths seen once. The material sequenced was CD4+ or CD8+ T cells sorted from blood, taken in a trial of the OX40 agonist ivuxolimab. These receptors all come from an adult with an advanced solid tumor such as melanoma, head and neck, liver or kidney cancer. Both conserved end residues are part of each CDR3. Each record gives: clone size, V gene, CDR3 length, D gene, J gene, CDR3 protein, CDR3 DNA. The D gene is left open where the match is weak. The listing skips clone size in some rows; elsewhere it reads once, few, many or a size class.

abundance: NA
v_gene: TRBV5-6
len: 14
d_gene: NA
j_gene: TRBJ2-5
CDR3aa: CASSLAPYQETQYF
CDR3nt: TGTGCCAGCAGCTTGGCCCCTTACCAAGAGACCCAGTACTTC

abundance: NA
v_gene: TRBV9
len: 15
d_gene: NA
j_gene: TRBJ2-3
CDR3aa: CASSVLGSTTDTQYF
CDR3nt: TGTGCCAGCAGCGTCCTGGGATCCACCACAGATACGCAGTATTTT

abundance: NA
v_gene: TRBV28
len: 14
d_gene: NA
j_gene: TRBJ2-5
CDR3aa: CASSSNGRGGTQYF
CDR3nt: TGTGCCAGCAGTTCAAACGGACGGGGCGGGACCCAGTACTTC

abundance: NA
v_gene: TRBV19
len: 14
d_gene: NA
j_gene: TRBJ1-4
CDR3aa: CASSIIRTNEKLFF
CDR3nt: TGTGCCAGTAGTATAATCCGAACTAATGAAAAACTGTTTTTT

abundance: NA
v_gene: TRBV5-4
len: 11
d_gene: NA
j_gene: TRBJ1-2
CDR3aa: CASIRDYGYTF
CDR3nt: TGTGCCAGCATTAGAGACTATGGCTACACCTTC

abundance: NA
v_gene: TRBV20-1
len: 10
d_gene: NA
j_gene: TRBJ2-1
CDR3aa: CSATSNEQFF
CDR3nt: TGCAGTGCTACTAGCAATGAGCAGTTCTTC

abundance: NA
v_gene: TRBV29-1
len: 14
d_gene: TRBD1
j_gene: TRBJ2-2
CDR3aa: CSVITGGVTGELFF
CDR3nt: TGCAGCGTTATCACAGGGGGCGTCACCGGGGAGCTGTTTTTT

abundance: NA
v_gene: TRBV7-9
len: 17
d_gene: TRBD2
j_gene: TRBJ2-5
CDR3aa: CASSLAPGLAAQEAQYF
CDR3nt: TGTGCCAGCAGCTTAGCGCCGGGACTAGCGGCTCAAGAGGCCCAGTACTTC

abundance: NA
v_gene: TRBV5-6
len: 16
d_gene: NA
j_gene: TRBJ2-6
CDR3aa: CASSLYPGSGANVLTF
CDR3nt: TGTGCCAGCAGCTTGTATCCGGGCTCTGGGGCCAACGTCCTGACTTTC

abundance: NA
v_gene: TRBV6-6
len: 13
d_gene: NA
j_gene: TRBJ2-3
CDR3aa: CASSYVVGDTQYF
CDR3nt: TGTGCCAGCAGTTACGTGGTTGGGGATACGCAGTATTTT

abundance: NA
v_gene: TRBV5-1
len: 15
d_gene: NA
j_gene: TRBJ1-1
CDR3aa: CASSPSPEENTEAFF
CDR3nt: TGCGCCAGCAGCCCTTCTCCTGAGGAGAACACTGAAGCTTTCTTT

abundance: NA
v_gene: TRBV7-2
len: 14
d_gene: NA
j_gene: TRBJ1-2
CDR3aa: CASSLVTGNYGYTF
CDR3nt: TGTGCCAGCAGCTTAGTGACAGGAAACTATGGCTACACCTTC

abundance: NA
v_gene: TRBV5-4
len: 14
d_gene: NA
j_gene: TRBJ2-3
CDR3aa: CASSRADGPDTQYF
CDR3nt: TGTGCCAGCAGCCGGGCAGATGGCCCAGATACGCAGTATTTT

abundance: NA
v_gene: TRBV9
len: 13
d_gene: NA
j_gene: TRBJ1-2
CDR3aa: CASSRGENYGYTF
CDR3nt: TGTGCCAGCAGCCGGGGTGAGAACTATGGCTACACCTTC

abundance: NA
v_gene: TRBV2
len: 13
d_gene: NA
j_gene: TRBJ1-2
CDR3aa: CASSAGPRYGYTF
CDR3nt: TGTGCCAGCAGTGCCGGACCTCGATATGGCTACACCTTC

abundance: NA
v_gene: TRBV13
len: 14
d_gene: TRBD1
j_gene: TRBJ2-7
CDR3aa: CASSLGPGGNEQYF
CDR3nt: TGTGCCAGCAGCTTAGGTCCAGGGGGCAACGAGCAGTACTTC

abundance: NA
v_gene: TRBV5-4
len: 17
d_gene: NA
j_gene: TRBJ2-3
CDR3aa: CASSHGDNLYPTDTQYF
CDR3nt: TGTGCCAGCAGCCATGGGGACAACCTTTACCCTACAGATACGCAGTATTTT

abundance: once
v_gene: TRBV11-3
len: 12
d_gene: NA
j_gene: TRBJ2-2
CDR3aa: CASSVKSGELFF
CDR3nt: TGTGCCAGCAGCGTTAAATCCGGGGAGCTGTTTTTT

abundance: NA
v_gene: TRBV13
len: 15
d_gene: NA
j_gene: TRBJ2-5
CDR3aa: CASSLGLGERETQYF
CDR3nt: TGTGCCAGCAGCTTGGGCTTGGGGGAGCGGGAGACCCAGTACTTC

abundance: once
v_gene: TRBV15
len: 15
d_gene: TRBD1
j_gene: TRBJ2-7
CDR3aa: CATSRAGTVGYEQYF
CDR3nt: TGTGCCACCAGCAGAGCCGGGACAGTGGGCTACGAGCAGTACTTC

abundance: NA
v_gene: TRBV9
len: 17
d_gene: TRBD1
j_gene: TRBJ2-7
CDR3aa: CASSVGRTWGTGTEQYF
CDR3nt: TGTGCCAGCAGCGTAGGAAGGACTTGGGGGACAGGGACCGAGCAGTACTTC

abundance: NA
v_gene: TRBV6-1
len: 16
d_gene: NA
j_gene: TRBJ1-2
CDR3aa: CASSVGLFRATYGYTF
CDR3nt: TGTGCCAGCAGTGTGGGCTTGTTTCGGGCTACTTATGGCTACACCTTC

abundance: NA
v_gene: TRBV23-1
len: 9
d_gene: NA
j_gene: TRBJ2-3
CDR3aa: CASTDTQYF
CDR3nt: TGCGCCAGCACAGATACGCAGTATTTT

abundance: NA
v_gene: TRBV4-3
len: 16
d_gene: NA
j_gene: TRBJ1-1
CDR3aa: CASSLTSPPLNTEAFF
CDR3nt: TGCGCCAGCAGCCTAACTTCACCGCCTTTGAACACTGAAGCTTTCTTT

abundance: NA
v_gene: TRBV28
len: 15
d_gene: NA
j_gene: TRBJ2-3
CDR3aa: CASSPGGWGTDTQYF
CDR3nt: TGTGCCAGCAGTCCCGGCGGATGGGGCACAGATACGCAGTATTTT

abundance: NA
v_gene: TRBV18
len: 14
d_gene: NA
j_gene: TRBJ2-1
CDR3aa: CASSPGYPYNEQFF
CDR3nt: TGTGCCAGCTCACCGGGCTACCCCTACAATGAGCAGTTCTTC

abundance: NA
v_gene: TRBV28
len: 12
d_gene: NA
j_gene: TRBJ1-6
CDR3aa: CASSRTNSPLHF
CDR3nt: TGTGCCAGCAGCCGCACGAATTCACCCCTCCACTTT

abundance: NA
v_gene: TRBV7-9
len: 12
d_gene: TRBD1
j_gene: TRBJ2-7
CDR3aa: CASSLTGDEQYF
CDR3nt: TGTGCCAGCAGCTTAACAGGGGACGAGCAGTACTTC

abundance: NA
v_gene: TRBV27
len: 19
d_gene: TRBD2
j_gene: TRBJ2-1
CDR3aa: CASSLSGLAGRFPLNEQFF
CDR3nt: TGTGCCAGCAGTTTATCCGGACTAGCGGGGCGCTTTCCTCTTAATGAGCAGTTCTTC

abundance: NA
v_gene: TRBV28
len: 11
d_gene: NA
j_gene: TRBJ1-1
CDR3aa: CASSLRGEAFF
CDR3nt: TGTGCCAGCAGTCTAAGGGGTGAAGCTTTCTTT

abundance: NA
v_gene: TRBV9
len: 13
d_gene: NA
j_gene: TRBJ1-2
CDR3aa: CASSVGGADGYTF
CDR3nt: TGTGCCAGCAGCGTAGGAGGAGCGGATGGCTACACCTTC

abundance: NA
v_gene: TRBV5-1
len: 14
d_gene: NA
j_gene: TRBJ1-1
CDR3aa: CASSLSTVNTEAFF
CDR3nt: TGCGCCAGCAGCTTGAGTACAGTTAACACTGAAGCTTTCTTT

abundance: NA
v_gene: TRBV6-6
len: 14
d_gene: NA
j_gene: TRBJ1-2
CDR3aa: CASRAQQGRHGYTF
CDR3nt: TGTGCCAGCAGGGCCCAACAGGGCAGGCATGGCTACACCTTC

abundance: NA
v_gene: TRBV7-2
len: 16
d_gene: TRBD2
j_gene: TRBJ2-7
CDR3aa: CASSKTSGSFSYEQYF
CDR3nt: TGTGCCAGCAGCAAGACTAGCGGGAGTTTCTCCTACGAGCAGTACTTC

abundance: NA
v_gene: TRBV28
len: 14
d_gene: NA
j_gene: TRBJ1-6
CDR3aa: CASSLNQVISPLHF
CDR3nt: TGTGCCAGCAGTTTAAACCAGGTCATTTCACCCCTCCACTTT

abundance: NA
v_gene: TRBV5-4
len: 15
d_gene: NA
j_gene: TRBJ2-5
CDR3aa: CASSSTGTRPETQYF
CDR3nt: TGTGCCAGCAGCTCCACCGGGACTCGCCCGGAGACCCAGTACTTC

abundance: NA
v_gene: TRBV9
len: 13
d_gene: TRBD1
j_gene: TRBJ1-2
CDR3aa: CASRRTGGNGYTF
CDR3nt: TGTGCCAGCAGGAGGACAGGGGGAAATGGCTACACCTTC

abundance: once
v_gene: TRBV19
len: 17
d_gene: TRBD1
j_gene: TRBJ1-1
CDR3aa: CASSNYPGTGLSTEAFF
CDR3nt: TGTGCCAGTAGTAATTATCCCGGGACAGGTTTGAGCACTGAAGCTTTCTTT

abundance: NA
v_gene: TRBV4-1
len: 14
d_gene: NA
j_gene: TRBJ2-5
CDR3aa: CASSQPGSTKTQYF
CDR3nt: TGCGCCAGCAGCCAGCCGGGCAGTACCAAGACCCAGTACTTC

abundance: once
v_gene: TRBV6-5
len: 13
d_gene: TRBD1
j_gene: TRBJ1-2
CDR3aa: CASSRTGLYGYTF
CDR3nt: TGTGCCAGCAGCCGGACAGGGTTATATGGCTACACCTTC

abundance: NA
v_gene: TRBV9
len: 14
d_gene: NA
j_gene: TRBJ1-6
CDR3aa: CASSVRGRETPLHF
CDR3nt: TGTGCCAGCAGCGTCAGGGGCAGGGAGACACCCCTCCACTTT

abundance: NA
v_gene: TRBV5-4
len: 15
d_gene: NA
j_gene: TRBJ2-3
CDR3aa: CASSLRTESTDTQYF
CDR3nt: TGTGCCAGCAGCTTGCGGACGGAGAGCACAGATACGCAGTATTTT

abundance: NA
v_gene: TRBV7-2
len: 15
d_gene: NA
j_gene: TRBJ2-7
CDR3aa: CASSSRFLSSYEQYF
CDR3nt: TGTGCCAGCAGCTCTAGATTTCTGAGCTCCTACGAGCAGTACTTC

abundance: NA
v_gene: TRBV6-6
len: 11
d_gene: NA
j_gene: TRBJ1-5
CDR3aa: CASSSNQPQHF
CDR3nt: TGTGCCAGCAGTTCCAATCAGCCCCAGCATTTT

abundance: NA
v_gene: TRBV5-4
len: 16
d_gene: TRBD2
j_gene: TRBJ2-1
CDR3aa: CASKVGLAGAGNEQFF
CDR3nt: TGTGCCAGCAAGGTTGGACTAGCGGGGGCAGGGAATGAGCAGTTCTTC

abundance: NA
v_gene: TRBV18
len: 15
d_gene: TRBD1
j_gene: TRBJ1-4
CDR3aa: CASSPLDRGNEKLFF
CDR3nt: TGTGCCAGCTCACCTTTGGACAGGGGGAATGAAAAACTGTTTTTT

abundance: NA
v_gene: TRBV6-6
len: 13
d_gene: TRBD1
j_gene: TRBJ1-5
CDR3aa: CASSTGTARPQHF
CDR3nt: TGTGCCAGCAGCACCGGGACAGCAAGGCCCCAGCATTTT

abundance: NA
v_gene: TRBV7-3
len: 15
d_gene: NA
j_gene: TRBJ2-3
CDR3aa: CASSPQGGRADTQYF
CDR3nt: TGTGCCAGCAGCCCGCAGGGGGGCCGGGCAGATACGCAGTATTTT

abundance: once
v_gene: TRBV6-5
len: 14
d_gene: TRBD1
j_gene: TRBJ1-1
CDR3aa: CASSDRGRNTEAFF
CDR3nt: TGTGCCAGCAGTGACAGGGGAAGGAACACTGAAGCTTTCTTT

abundance: NA
v_gene: TRBV11-2
len: 15
d_gene: TRBD1
j_gene: TRBJ2-3
CDR3aa: CASSLVGTGFDTQYF
CDR3nt: TGTGCCAGCAGCTTAGTAGGGACAGGGTTTGATACGCAGTATTTT

abundance: NA
v_gene: TRBV5-5
len: 16
d_gene: NA
j_gene: TRBJ2-7
CDR3aa: CASSLVADHSSYEQYF
CDR3nt: TGTGCCAGCAGCTTGGTGGCAGACCATAGCTCCTACGAGCAGTACTTC

abundance: NA
v_gene: TRBV11-3
len: 16
d_gene: NA
j_gene: TRBJ1-1
CDR3aa: CASSLLDPGADTEAFF
CDR3nt: TGTGCCAGCAGCTTACTTGATCCGGGGGCCGACACTGAAGCTTTCTTT

abundance: NA
v_gene: TRBV2
len: 14
d_gene: NA
j_gene: TRBJ2-5
CDR3aa: CASRAAAGQETQYF
CDR3nt: TGTGCCAGCAGGGCCGCTGCAGGCCAAGAGACCCAGTACTTC

abundance: NA
v_gene: TRBV5-1
len: 15
d_gene: NA
j_gene: TRBJ2-7
CDR3aa: CASSLEASPSYEQYF
CDR3nt: TGCGCCAGCAGCTTGGAGGCCTCCCCGTCCTACGAGCAGTACTTC